One sample yielded the 17 T cell receptor beta chains listed below, sequenced in a study of blood T cell repertoires in COVID-19. Some clones are missing from TCRdb's copy, which holds only in-frame ones; the method was immunoSEQ multiplex PCR. Among about 340,000 clones listed, roughly nine tenths were seen once. Sequencing was done on a sample of PBMCs or T cells enriched from blood (not recorded which). The receptors originated from a young woman who had recovered from COVID-19.

The chain is built from TRBV7-8 and TRBJ1-1; 9 nucleotides align to TRBD1. J was trimmed by 6 bases and V by 5 bases; bases with no gene match: 10. CDR1 SGHVS and CDR2 FQNEAQ come from the germline V gene. CDR3 length: 15 amino acids. The CDR3 sequence: CASSRGTGFVPEAFF. The CDR3 DNA reads as TGTGCCAGCAGCAGGGGGACAGGGTTTGTCCCTGAAGCTTTCTTT.

The CDR3 nucleotides are TGTGCCAGCTCACCAGGGCAGGCCCCCTCCTACGAGCAGTACTTC. Its protein product is CASSPGQAPSYEQYF. This chain links TRBV18 with TRBJ2-7; D is uncertain. The CDR3 is 15 amino acids. V lost 2 bases, J lost 0 bases, and 11 bases lay in between. CDR1 is KGHSH, CDR2 LQKENI, per germline.

The rearrangement joins TRBV15 to TRBJ2-7; possible D gene TRBD1, 6 bases. The CDR3 sequence is 14 residues long. Germline V gene sequence: CDR1 LNHNV, CDR2 YYDKDF (reference sequence). Trimming stripped 0 bases from V and 1 base from J, with 7 bases between. The CDR3 DNA sequence: TGTGCCACCAGCAGAGATCAGGGGTCCTACGAGCAGTACTTC. Its translation is CATSRDQGSYEQYF.

The V call is TRBV4-2, the J call TRBJ1-2; D uncertain. Per germline, CDR1 LGHNA and CDR2 YNFKEQ. CDR3 length: 15 residues. V shed 0 bases and J shed 4 bases, with 12 bases lying between them. CDR3 residues: CASSQDLVGPYGYTF. DNA of the CDR3: TGTGCCAGCAGCCAAGATTTGGTTGGGCCCTATGGCTACACCTTC.

The V gene is TRBV6-4, the J gene TRBJ2-2; 9 bases fit TRBD1. CDR1 is MRHNA, CDR2 SNTAGT, per germline. Germline trimming cut 7 bases from V and 0 bases from J; bases unmatched to any gene: 3. The CDR3 contains 15 residues. CDR3 in amino acids: CASKQGASNTGELFF. The CDR3 coding sequence is TGTGCCAGCAAACAGGGGGCTTCGAACACCGGGGAGCTGTTTTTT.

The chain uses TRBV19 and TRBJ1-1; D remains unclear. Germline V gene lookup returns CDR1 LNHDA and CDR2 SQIVND (reference sequence). Trimming shortened V by 3 bases and J by 3 bases, and 11 bases separated the two germline ends. This CDR3 is built from 14 residues. CDR3 amino acids: CASSMGDRYTEAFF. The CDR3 nucleotides are TGTGCCAGTAGTATGGGAGATCGATACACTGAAGCTTTCTTT.

The chain recombines TRBV9 with TRBJ2-2, with D maybe TRBD1 (5 bases). The CDR3 covers 15 residues. V was pared by 4 bases and J by 0 bases, with 10 bases between. Germline CDR1 is SGDLS and CDR2 is YYNGEE. The CDR3 sequence: CASSPPTANTGELFF. The CDR3 coding sequence is TGTGCCAGCAGCCCCCCGACAGCGAACACCGGGGAGCTGTTTTTT.

The V gene is TRBV7-9, the J gene TRBJ2-5, with a weak D call TRBD1 (5 bases). V was shortened by 4 bases and J by 4 bases, with 13 bases between the two germline ends. Germline CDR1 is SEHNR and CDR2 is FQNEAQ (reference sequence). The length of the CDR3 is 14 residues. The CDR3 nucleotides read TGTGCCAGCAGCTCTGGACAAGTCGGAGAGACCCAGTACTTC. It is translated as CASSSGQVGETQYF. The full variable domain, completed using reference TRBV7-9 and TRBJ2-5, is DTGVSQNPRHKITKRGQNVTFRCDPISEHNRLYWYRQTLGQGPEFLTYFQNEAQLEKSRLLSDRFSAERPKGSFSTLEIQRTEQGDSAMYLCASSSGQVGETQYFGPGTRLLVL.

The chain is built from TRBV2 and TRBJ1-5, with D maybe TRBD1 (6 bases). The CDR3 loop spans 14 amino acids. Germline V gives CDR1 SNHLY, CDR2 FYNNEI. V was shortened by 7 bases and J by 7 bases, with 17 bases between the two germline ends. The CDR3 loop reads CASKSSRGPQPQHF. CDR3 coding DNA: TGTGCCAGCAAAAGTAGCAGGGGACCCCAGCCCCAGCATTTT.

J is TRBJ2-5 and V is TRBV6-2 or TRBV6-3; 8 bases align to TRBD1. The CDR3 totals 16 residues. The germline V gene has CDR1 MNHEY and CDR2 SVGEGT. V was clipped by 4 bases and J by 9 bases; unmatched bases: 16. CDR3 loop: CASSSIRQGIGLAQYF. Here the CDR3 DNA reads TGTGCCAGCAGTTCCATCCGACAGGGGATTGGTTTGGCCCAGTACTTC.

V and J are TRBV6-5 and TRBJ2-3, with D possibly TRBD2 on 6 matching bases. This CDR3 contains 14 residues. CDR1 is MNHEY and CDR2 is SVGAGI in the germline V gene. Trimming took off 8 bases at V and 0 bases at J, with 12 bases between the two ends. The CDR3 sequence: CASRSGASTDTQYF. The CDR3 DNA follows: TGTGCCAGCCGTAGCGGAGCTAGCACAGATACGCAGTATTTT.

The sample holds a few counts of this clone. This chain links TRBV19 with TRBJ1-2; D is perhaps TRBD1 (5 bases). V lost 3 bases and J lost 4, with 15 bases in between. The germline CDR1 and CDR2 sequences are LNHDA and SQIVND (reference sequence). There are 15 residues in the CDR3. The DNA for the CDR3 is TGTGCCAGTAGTATGGGAGGGGCGAAAGTCTATGGCTACACCTTC. Protein product: CASSMGGAKVYGYTF. Variable domain in full (rest from reference TRBV19 and TRBJ1-2): DGGITQSPKYLFRKEGQNVTLSCEQNLNHDAMYWYRQDPGQGLRLIYYSQIVNDFQKGDIAEGYSVSREKKESFPLTVTSAQKNPTAFYLCASSMGGAKVYGYTFGSGTRLTVV.

V and J are TRBV5-1 and TRBJ1-4; 9 positions agree with TRBD1. CDR1 is SGHRS and CDR2 is YFSETQ in the germline V gene. The junction had 5 bases not matched to a gene; V was cut back by 5 bases and J by 6 bases. The CDR3 is made up of 14 amino acids. CDR3 bases: TGCGCCAGCAGGACCCGACAGGGGGATGAAAAACTGTTTTTT. This sequence encodes CASRTRQGDEKLFF.

The V call is TRBV7-6, the J call TRBJ1-1; D gene ambiguous. V lost 5 bases to trimming and J lost 0 bases, with 7 bases between them. In germline, CDR1 is SGHVS, CDR2 FNYEAQ. The CDR3 consists of 13 residues. The CDR3 reads CASSPRLNTEAFF. The CDR3 DNA reads as TGTGCCAGCAGCCCTAGACTGAACACTGAAGCTTTCTTT.

This clone was counted only a few times. V gene TRBV6-2 or TRBV6-3 combines with J gene TRBJ1-5, with 8 positions matching TRBD1. V lost 2 bases, J lost 1 base, and 10 bases stayed unmatched. Germline V gene lookup returns CDR1 MNHEY and CDR2 SVGEGT. This CDR3 comprises 18 residues. In nucleotides, the CDR3 is TGTGCCAGCAGTTACGGGACAGGAGGTGTAAAGAGCAATCAGCCCCAGCATTTT. Its translation: CASSYGTGGVKSNQPQHF.

The J gene is TRBJ1-5, the V gene TRBV12-3 or TRBV12-4; D possibly corresponds to TRBD1 (6 bases). The CDR3 loop spans 13 amino acids. Trimming pared 5 bases from V and 3 bases from J, leaving 8 bases between. Here the CDR3 DNA reads TGTGCCAGCAGTCACAGGGTCAATCAGCCCCAGCATTTT. It codes for CASSHRVNQPQHF.

The rearrangement links TRBV25-1 to TRBJ1-1; possible D gene TRBD1, 5 bases. This CDR3 is 12 amino acids long. Germline V lookup: CDR1 MGHDK, CDR2 SYGVNS. V shed 7 bases and J shed 5 bases, with 11 bases lying between them. As DNA, the CDR3 is TGTGCCAGCAAAGGCAGGGCGACTGAAGCTTTCTTT. It specifies CASKGRATEAFF.